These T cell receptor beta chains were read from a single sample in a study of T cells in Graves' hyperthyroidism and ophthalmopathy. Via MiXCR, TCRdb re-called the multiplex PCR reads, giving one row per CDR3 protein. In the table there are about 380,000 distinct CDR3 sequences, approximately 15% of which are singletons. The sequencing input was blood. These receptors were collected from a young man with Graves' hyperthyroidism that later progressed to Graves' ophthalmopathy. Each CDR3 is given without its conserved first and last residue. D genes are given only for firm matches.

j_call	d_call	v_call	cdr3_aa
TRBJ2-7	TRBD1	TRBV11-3	ASSLKPGTGPYEQY
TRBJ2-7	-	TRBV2	ASSVNRGAAYEQY
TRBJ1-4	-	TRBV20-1	SAWAGGFRGNEKLF
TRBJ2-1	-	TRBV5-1	ASSSTRGWEQF
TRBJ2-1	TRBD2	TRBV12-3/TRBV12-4	ASSLQRGAHNEQF
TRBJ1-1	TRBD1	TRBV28	ASRTPGQGVSEAF
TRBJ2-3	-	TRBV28	ASTEGARDTQY
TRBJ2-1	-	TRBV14	ASSQTSYNEQF
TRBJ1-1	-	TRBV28	ASSSGRRNTEAF
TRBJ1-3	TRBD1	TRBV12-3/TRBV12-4	ASSLGQGAGNTIY
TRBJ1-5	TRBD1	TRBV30	AWGQGDRQPQH
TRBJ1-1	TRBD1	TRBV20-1	SAEPTGGNAEAF
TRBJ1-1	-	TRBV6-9	ASSTPGTTGTEAF
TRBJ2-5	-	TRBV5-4	ASSLLGKETQY
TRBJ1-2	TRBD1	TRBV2	ATPTGGLYGYT
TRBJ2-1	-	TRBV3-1	ASSLILGREQF
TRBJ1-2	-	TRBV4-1	ASSQVVQAQHYGYT
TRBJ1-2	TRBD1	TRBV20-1	SASGRGQVGGYT
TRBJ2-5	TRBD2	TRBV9	ASSPGGKRGGRGETQY
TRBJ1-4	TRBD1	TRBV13	ASSIDRGSNEKLF
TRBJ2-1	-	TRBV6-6	ASSYDRGLPYNEQF
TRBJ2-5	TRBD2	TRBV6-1	ASSSPSGEETQY
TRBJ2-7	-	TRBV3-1	ASSHPGLWNEQY
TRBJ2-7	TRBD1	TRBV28	ASSSPRWTGYGYEQY
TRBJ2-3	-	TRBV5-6	ASLRLGTDTQY
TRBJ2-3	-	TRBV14	ASSQRPPDTQY
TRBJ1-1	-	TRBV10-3	AIRLRENTEAF